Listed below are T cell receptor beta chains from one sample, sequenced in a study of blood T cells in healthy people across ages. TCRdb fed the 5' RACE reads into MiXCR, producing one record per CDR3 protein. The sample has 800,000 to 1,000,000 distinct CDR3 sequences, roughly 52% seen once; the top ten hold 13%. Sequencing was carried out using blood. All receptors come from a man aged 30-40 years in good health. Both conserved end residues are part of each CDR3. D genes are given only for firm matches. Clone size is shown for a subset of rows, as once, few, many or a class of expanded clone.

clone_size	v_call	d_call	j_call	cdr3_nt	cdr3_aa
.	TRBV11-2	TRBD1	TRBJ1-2	TGTGCCAGCAGCGCCCTTGGGACAGGGACTTTCTATGGCTACACCTTC	CASSALGTGTFYGYTF
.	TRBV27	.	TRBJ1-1	TGTGCCAGCAGTTTATCCAAGAACACTGAAGCTTTCTTT	CASSLSKNTEAFF
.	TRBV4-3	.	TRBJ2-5	TGCGCCAGCAGCCAAGATCTCGGCGGTCGAGAGACCCAGTACTTC	CASSQDLGGRETQYF
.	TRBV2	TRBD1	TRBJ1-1	TGTGCCAGTGTGGACAGGGAGAACACTGAAGCTTTCTTT	CASVDRENTEAFF
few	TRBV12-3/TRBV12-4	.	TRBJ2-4	TGTGCCAGCAGCCTCGGGGACATTCAGTACTTC	CASSLGDIQYF
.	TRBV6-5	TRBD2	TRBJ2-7	TGTGCCAGCAGTTACGCCCCCGGGAGCGGGGGGGCCGAGCAGTACTTC	CASSYAPGSGGAEQYF
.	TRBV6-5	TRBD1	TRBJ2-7	TGTGCCAGCAGTTCTGACAGGGGGGGCTACGAGCAGTACTTC	CASSSDRGGYEQYF
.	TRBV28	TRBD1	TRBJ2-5	TGTGCCAGCCCCAGGGGGCAAAAAGAGACCCAGTACTTC	CASPRGQKETQYF
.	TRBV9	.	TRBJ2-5	TGTGCCAGCAGCGTAGGACTAGTGCAAGAGACCCAGTACTTC	CASSVGLVQETQYF
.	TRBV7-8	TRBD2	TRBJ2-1	TGTGCCAGCAGCAGCCCGGAGGCGCTAGCGGGGAGCTCCTACAGTGAGCAGTTCTTC	CASSSPEALAGSSYSEQFF
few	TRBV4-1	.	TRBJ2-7	TGCGCCAGCAGCCAAGATCAGGACTCCTACGAGCAGTACTTC	CASSQDQDSYEQYF
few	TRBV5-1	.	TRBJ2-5	TGCGCCAGCACGGGCCAAGCGGGCCCGCCCCAAGAGACCCAGTACTTC	CASTGQAGPPQETQYF
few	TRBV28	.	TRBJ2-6	TGTGCCAGCAGTTCTCTGGGACGCTCTGGGGCCAACGTCCTGACTTTC	CASSSLGRSGANVLTF
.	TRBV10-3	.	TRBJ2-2	TGTGCCATCAGTGGAACAGAGAACACCGGGGAGCTGTTTTTT	CAISGTENTGELFF
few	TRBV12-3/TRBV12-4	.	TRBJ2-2	TGTGCCAGCAGCCTTGGGGGGACAGCCACCGGGGAGCTGTTTTTT	CASSLGGTATGELFF
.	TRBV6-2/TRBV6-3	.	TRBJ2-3	TGTGCCAGCAGATCAGCGGACTACACAGATACGCAGTATTTT	CASRSADYTDTQYF
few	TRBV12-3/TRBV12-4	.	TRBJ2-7	TGTGCCAGCAGTTCGGAGGACAGACCCTACGAGCAGTACTTC	CASSSEDRPYEQYF
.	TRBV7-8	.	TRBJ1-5	TGTGCCAGCAGCTTAGAATGGACAGCTTATAGCAATCAGCCCCAGCATTTT	CASSLEWTAYSNQPQHF
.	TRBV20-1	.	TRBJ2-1	TGCAGTGCTAGTCGCCAGGGAGGGGGCAGCGAGCAGTTCTTC	CSASRQGGGSEQFF
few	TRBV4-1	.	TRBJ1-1	TGCGCCAGCAGCCAACTGACAGCCCCGAACACTGAAGCTTTCTTT	CASSQLTAPNTEAFF
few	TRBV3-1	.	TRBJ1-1	TGTGCCAGCAGCCAAGGTGGCAGTATCGCTTTCTTT	CASSQGGSIAFF
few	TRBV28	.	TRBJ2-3	TGTGCCAGCAGTTTGGGGGCGAGCGGTCTAGATACGCAGTATTTT	CASSLGASGLDTQYF
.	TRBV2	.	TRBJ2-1	TGTGCCAGCAGCGGGGACCTCAATGAGCAGTTCTTC	CASSGDLNEQFF
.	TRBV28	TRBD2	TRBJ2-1	TGTGCCAGCAAGAGCGGGGGCTCCTACAATGAGCAGTTCTTC	CASKSGGSYNEQFF
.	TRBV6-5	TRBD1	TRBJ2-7	TGTGCCAGCAGTCAAGATTACAGGGGGCTCTACGAGCAGTACTTC	CASSQDYRGLYEQYF
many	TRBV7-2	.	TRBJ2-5	TGTGCCAGCCGACGTGGCAGACAAGAGACCCAGTACTTC	CASRRGRQETQYF
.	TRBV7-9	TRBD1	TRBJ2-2	TGTGCCAGCAGCCCGGTCTCCGGGACAGGGAGGACCGGGGAGCTGTTTTTT	CASSPVSGTGRTGELFF
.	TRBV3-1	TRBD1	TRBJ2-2	TGTGCCAGCAGCCCTATTCTGGGACAGGGGGGCGGCAGCACCGGGGAGCTGTTTTTT	CASSPILGQGGGSTGELFF
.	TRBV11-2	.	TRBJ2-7	TGTGCCAGCGGCTTAGGGGTCCAAGACGAGCAGTACTTC	CASGLGVQDEQYF